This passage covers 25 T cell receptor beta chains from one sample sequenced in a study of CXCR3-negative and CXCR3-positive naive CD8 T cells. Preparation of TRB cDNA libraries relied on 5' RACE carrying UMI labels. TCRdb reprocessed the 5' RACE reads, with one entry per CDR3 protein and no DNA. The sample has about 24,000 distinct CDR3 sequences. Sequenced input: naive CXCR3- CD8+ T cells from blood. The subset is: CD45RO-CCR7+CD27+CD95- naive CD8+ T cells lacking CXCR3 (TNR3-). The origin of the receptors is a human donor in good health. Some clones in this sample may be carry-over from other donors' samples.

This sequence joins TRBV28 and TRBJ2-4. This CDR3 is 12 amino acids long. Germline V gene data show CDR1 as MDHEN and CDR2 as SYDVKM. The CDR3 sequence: CASSLDQNIQYF.

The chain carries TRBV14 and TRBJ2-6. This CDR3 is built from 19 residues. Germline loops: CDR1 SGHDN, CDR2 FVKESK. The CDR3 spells CASSQDAPYVSSGANVLTF.

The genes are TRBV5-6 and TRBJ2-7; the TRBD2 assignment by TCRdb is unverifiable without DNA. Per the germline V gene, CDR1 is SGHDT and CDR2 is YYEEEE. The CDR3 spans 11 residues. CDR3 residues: CASSSASLQYF.

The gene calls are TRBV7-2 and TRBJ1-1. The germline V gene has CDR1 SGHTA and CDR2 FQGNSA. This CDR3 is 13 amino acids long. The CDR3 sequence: CASSSQEVREAFF.

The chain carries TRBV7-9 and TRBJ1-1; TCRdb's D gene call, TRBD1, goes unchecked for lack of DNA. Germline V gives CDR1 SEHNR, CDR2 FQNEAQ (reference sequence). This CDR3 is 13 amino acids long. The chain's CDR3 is CASRQGQGAGAFF.

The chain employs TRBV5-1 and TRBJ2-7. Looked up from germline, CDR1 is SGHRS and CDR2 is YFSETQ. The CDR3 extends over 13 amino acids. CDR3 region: CASGYPDSYEQYF.

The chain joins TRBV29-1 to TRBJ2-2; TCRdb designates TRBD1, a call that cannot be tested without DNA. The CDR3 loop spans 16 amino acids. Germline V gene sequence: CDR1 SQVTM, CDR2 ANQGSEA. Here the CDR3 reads CSAAGFGTGSTGELFF.

This chain's CDR3 is CSATRRHSYEQYF. The chain has TRBV20-1 and TRBJ2-7; the TCRdb call, TRBD2, lacks DNA for checking. This CDR3 is 13 amino acids long. Germline V gives CDR1 DFQATT, CDR2 SNEGSKA (reference sequence).

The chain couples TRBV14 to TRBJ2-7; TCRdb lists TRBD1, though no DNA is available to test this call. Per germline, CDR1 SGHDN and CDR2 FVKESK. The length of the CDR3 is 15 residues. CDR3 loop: CASSAGQGLNYEQYF.

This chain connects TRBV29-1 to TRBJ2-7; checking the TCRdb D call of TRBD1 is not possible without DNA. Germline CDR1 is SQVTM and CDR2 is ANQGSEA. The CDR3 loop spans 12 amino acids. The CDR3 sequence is CSVGAGSGEQYF.

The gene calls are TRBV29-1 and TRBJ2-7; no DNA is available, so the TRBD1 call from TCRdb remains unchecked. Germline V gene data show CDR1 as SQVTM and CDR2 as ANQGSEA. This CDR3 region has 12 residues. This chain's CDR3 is CSSTGTGAEQYF.

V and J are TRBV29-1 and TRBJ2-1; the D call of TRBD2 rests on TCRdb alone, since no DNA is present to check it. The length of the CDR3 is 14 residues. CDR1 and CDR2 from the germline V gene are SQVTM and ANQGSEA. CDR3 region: CSVVWAPMVHEQFF.

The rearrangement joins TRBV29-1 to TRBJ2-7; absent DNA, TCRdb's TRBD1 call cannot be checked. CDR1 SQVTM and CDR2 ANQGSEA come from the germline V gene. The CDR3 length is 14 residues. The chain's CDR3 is CSVAGTGGSYEQYF.

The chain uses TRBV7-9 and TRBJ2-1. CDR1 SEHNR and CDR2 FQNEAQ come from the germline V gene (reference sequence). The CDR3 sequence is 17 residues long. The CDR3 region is CASSLAEYGLWDNEQFF.

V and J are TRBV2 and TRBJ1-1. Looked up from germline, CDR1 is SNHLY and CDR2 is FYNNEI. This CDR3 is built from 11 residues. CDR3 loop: CANGGPTEAFF.

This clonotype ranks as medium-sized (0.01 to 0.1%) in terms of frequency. CDR3 sequence reads: CASSTRLQGKEHEQYF. V is TRBV4-1 and J is TRBJ2-7; as DNA is missing, the TRBD1 call by TCRdb cannot be tested. Per the germline V gene, CDR1 is MGHRA and CDR2 is YSYEKL. CDR3 length equals 16 residues.

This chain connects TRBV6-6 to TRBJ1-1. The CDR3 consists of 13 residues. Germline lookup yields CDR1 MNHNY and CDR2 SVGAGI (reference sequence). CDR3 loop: CASSYFPNPEAFF.

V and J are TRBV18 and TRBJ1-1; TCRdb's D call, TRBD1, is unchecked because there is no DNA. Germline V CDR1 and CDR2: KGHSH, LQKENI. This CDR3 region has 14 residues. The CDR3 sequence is CASSPGFPYTEAFF.

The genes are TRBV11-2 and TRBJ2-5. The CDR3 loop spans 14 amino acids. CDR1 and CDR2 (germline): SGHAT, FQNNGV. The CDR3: CASSLGYGQETQYF.

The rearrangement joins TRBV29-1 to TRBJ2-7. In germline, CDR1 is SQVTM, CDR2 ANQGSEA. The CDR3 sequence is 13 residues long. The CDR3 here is CSVLMADSYEQYF.

This chain's CDR3 is CASSLERLKGGMYEQYF. The chain joins TRBV13 to TRBJ2-7; TCRdb gives TRBD1 as the D gene, but with no DNA this cannot be confirmed. Germline CDR1 is PRHDT and CDR2 is FYEKMQ (reference sequence). This CDR3 contains 17 residues. Full variable domain (rest looked up from reference TRBV13 and TRBJ2-7): AAGVIQSPRHLIKEKRETATLKCYPIPRHDTVYWYQQGPGQDPQFLISFYEKMQSDKGSIPDRFSAQQFSDYHSELNMSSLELGDSALYFCASSLERLKGGMYEQYFGPGTRLTVT.

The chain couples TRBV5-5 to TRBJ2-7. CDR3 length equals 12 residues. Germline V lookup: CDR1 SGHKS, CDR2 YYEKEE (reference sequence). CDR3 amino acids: CASSLSSYEQYF.

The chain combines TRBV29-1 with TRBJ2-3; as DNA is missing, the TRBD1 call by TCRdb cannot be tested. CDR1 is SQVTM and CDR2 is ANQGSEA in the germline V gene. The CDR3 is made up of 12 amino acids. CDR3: CSVGGSTDTQYF.

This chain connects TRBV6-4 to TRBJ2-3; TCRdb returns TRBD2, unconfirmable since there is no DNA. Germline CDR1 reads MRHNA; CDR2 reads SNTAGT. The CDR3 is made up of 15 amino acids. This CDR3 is CASSELAGGPDTQYF.

CDR3 amino acids: CASSQDREMNTEAFF. This rearrangement joins TRBV14 to TRBJ1-1. The CDR3 sequence is 15 residues long. Germline V gives CDR1 SGHDN, CDR2 FVKESK.